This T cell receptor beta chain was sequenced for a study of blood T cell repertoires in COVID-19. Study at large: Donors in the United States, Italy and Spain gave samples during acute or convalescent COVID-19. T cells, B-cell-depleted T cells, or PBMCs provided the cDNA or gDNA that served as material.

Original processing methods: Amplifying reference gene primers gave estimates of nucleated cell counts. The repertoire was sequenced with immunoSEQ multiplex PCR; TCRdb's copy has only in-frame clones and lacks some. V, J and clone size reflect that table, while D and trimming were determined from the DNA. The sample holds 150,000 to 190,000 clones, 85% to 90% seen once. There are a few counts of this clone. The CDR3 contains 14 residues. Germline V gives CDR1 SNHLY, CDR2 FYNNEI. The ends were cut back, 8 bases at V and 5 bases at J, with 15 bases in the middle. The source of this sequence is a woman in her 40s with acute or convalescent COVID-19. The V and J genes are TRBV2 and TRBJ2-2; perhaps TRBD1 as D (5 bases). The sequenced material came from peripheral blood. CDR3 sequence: CASCRVGCTGELFF. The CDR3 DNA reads TGTGCCAGCTGCAGGGTTGGGTGTACCGGGGAGCTGTTTTTT.